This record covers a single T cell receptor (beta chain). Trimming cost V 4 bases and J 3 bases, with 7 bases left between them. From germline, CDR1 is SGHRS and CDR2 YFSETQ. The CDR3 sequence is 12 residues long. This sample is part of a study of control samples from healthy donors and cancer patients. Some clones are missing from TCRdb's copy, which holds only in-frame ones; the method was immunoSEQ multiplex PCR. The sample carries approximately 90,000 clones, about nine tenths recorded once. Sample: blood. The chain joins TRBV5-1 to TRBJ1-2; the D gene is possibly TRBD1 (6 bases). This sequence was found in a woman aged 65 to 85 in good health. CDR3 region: CASSAGDYGYTF. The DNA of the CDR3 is TGCGCCAGCAGCGCAGGGGACTATGGCTACACCTTC.